One sample yielded the 27 T cell receptor beta chains listed below, sequenced in a study of blood T cell repertoires in COVID-19 (dated by TCRdb to 2019 to 2021). Library method: the immunoSEQ multiplex PCR assay. Not all clones reach the TCRdb copy of this immuneACCESS table, which keeps in-frame sequences only. Checked studies attribute under half of the gap to unresolved V genes and leave the rest unexplained. The table for this sample lists 95,000 to 150,000 clones; just over 85% of them were counted only once. The ten largest clones represent about 4.7% of the sample. The material sequenced was peripheral blood. The origin of the receptors is a man aged 40-55 years with acute or convalescent COVID-19.

This clone was seen a few times. The chain is built from TRBV5-4 and TRBJ1-6; TRBD1 matches at 9 bases. From germline, CDR1 is SGHNT and CDR2 YYREEE (reference sequence). This CDR3 is built from 15 residues. The V segment lost 2 bases and the J segment 9 bases; nucleotides outside the gene matches: 6. This CDR3 reads CASSFPGQGGSPLHF. In DNA form, the CDR3 reads TGTGCCAGCAGCTTTCCGGGACAGGGTGGTTCACCCCTCCACTTT.

The chain combines TRBV19 with TRBJ1-5; maybe TRBD1 (6 bases). V was trimmed by 7 bases and J by 6 bases, leaving 16 bases between them. CDR1 is LNHDA and CDR2 is SQIVND in the germline V gene (reference sequence). The CDR3 runs to 14 residues. CDR3 residues: CASIKTGLAQPQHF. The CDR3 nucleotides read TGTGCCAGTATTAAGACAGGTCTCGCTCAGCCCCAGCATTTT.

This clone was counted only a few times. V gene TRBV6-5 combines with J gene TRBJ1-3; D gene ambiguous. Germline V gene lookup returns CDR1 MNHEY and CDR2 SVGAGI. V lost 6 bases and J 5 bases, leaving 11 bases between the germline ends. CDR3 size: 13 residues. Here the CDR3 reads CASRDSVRNTIYF. DNA for the CDR3: TGTGCCAGCAGGGACTCCGTGAGAAACACCATATATTTT.

V usage is TRBV6-5 and J usage is TRBJ1-2; 7 nucleotides agree with TRBD1. Germline CDR1 reads MNHEY; CDR2 reads SVGAGI. CDR3 length: 15 residues. After removal of 6 bases from V and 1 base from J, the junction contained 8 bases not matched to a gene. CDR3 in amino acids: CASSKGQNLNYGYTF. The CDR3 DNA is TGTGCCAGCAGCAAGGGACAGAATCTTAACTATGGCTACACCTTC.

The rearrangement links TRBV19 to TRBJ1-4; no clear D. Germline assignment: CDR1 LNHDA and CDR2 SQIVND (reference sequence). The V gene lost 2 bases and the J gene lost 8 bases, with 15 bases spanning the gap. This CDR3 spans 15 amino acids. In nucleotides, the CDR3 is TGTGCCAGTAGTATAAGTTTGGAGGGATTGGAAAAACTGTTTTTT. This gives the protein CASSISLEGLEKLFF.

The chain has TRBV2 and TRBJ2-7; D not certain. V was cut by 0 bases and J by 0 bases, with 9 bases left in between. Germline V lookup: CDR1 SNHLY, CDR2 FYNNEI. The CDR3 loop spans 15 amino acids. The CDR3 DNA follows: TGTGCCAGCAGTGAAGCGGCCTTAAGCTCCTACGAGCAGTACTTC. Its translation is CASSEAALSSYEQYF.

The CDR3 DNA reads as TGTGCCAGCAGCTCCGTAGCGGGAGGCTACGAGCAGTACTTC. Its translation is CASSSVAGGYEQYF. This chain uses TRBV3-1 (or the pseudogene TRBV3-2) with TRBJ2-7, with 10 bases matching TRBD2. Germline CDR1 and CDR2: LGHDT and YNNKEL (reference sequence). The CDR3 loop spans 14 amino acids. Trimming at V came to 5 bases and at J to 3 bases, leaving 4 bases not matched to a gene.

CDR3: CASSEERIAGELFF. The DNA for the CDR3 is TGTGCCAGCAGTGAGGAGAGGATTGCCGGGGAGCTGTTTTTT. The chain is built from TRBV2 and TRBJ2-2, with unresolved D. The CDR3 covers 14 residues. Trimming cost V 3 bases and J 6 bases, with 11 bases left between them. CDR1 is SNHLY, CDR2 FYNNEI, per germline.

CDR3: CASSSTGAPYEQYF. DNA of the CDR3: TGTGCCAGCAGCTCTACGGGAGCCCCCTACGAGCAGTACTTC. The chain is built from TRBV7-9 and TRBJ2-7; D might be TRBD2 (6 bases). CDR3 size: 14 residues. Trimming took off 4 bases at V and 2 bases at J, with 12 bases between the two ends. Germline CDR1 SEHNR, CDR2 FQNEAQ (reference sequence).

This chain links TRBV18 with TRBJ1-1; perhaps TRBD1 as D (6 bases). In germline, CDR1 is KGHSH, CDR2 LQKENI. CDR3 length: 15 residues. The ends were cut back, 2 bases at V and 7 bases at J, with 17 bases in the middle. The DNA for the CDR3 is TGTGCCAGCTCACCAGGGGCCGACAGGAGCCATGAAGCTTTCTTT. It specifies CASSPGADRSHEAFF.

The chain links TRBV19 to TRBJ1-1, with TRBD1 identical over 8 bases. The CDR3 contains 14 residues. Germline CDR1 and CDR2: LNHDA and SQIVND (reference sequence). V was clipped by 5 bases and J by 1 base; unmatched bases: 3. This CDR3 reads CASSQQGGNTEAFF. The CDR3 coding sequence is TGTGCCAGTAGTCAACAGGGGGGGAACACTGAAGCTTTCTTT.

This clone is a singleton in its sample. The V gene is TRBV5-5, the J gene TRBJ1-1; D is unresolved. Trimming took 1 base from V and 0 from J, leaving 7 bases between them. This CDR3 has 14 residues. The germline CDR1 and CDR2 sequences are SGHKS and YYEKEE (reference sequence). CDR3 region: CASSLQRMNTEAFF. The CDR3, as DNA: TGTGCCAGCAGCTTGCAGAGGATGAACACTGAAGCTTTCTTT.

The rearrangement uses TRBV3-1 (or the pseudogene TRBV3-2) and TRBJ1-3, with D unresolved. CDR3 length equals 14 residues. CDR1 LGHDT and CDR2 YNNKEL come from the germline V gene (reference sequence). The V and J ends lost 1 base and 0 bases respectively, with 4 bases between them. The CDR3 bases are TGTGCCAGCAGCCAAGGAGACTCTGGAAACACCATATATTTT. Translation gives CASSQGDSGNTIYF.

This clone was seen a handful of times. This rearrangement joins TRBV30 to TRBJ2-5; 10 nucleotides align to TRBD2. CDR3 length: 15 residues. V dropped 0 bases and J dropped 3; count of bases not matched to a gene: 4. Looked up from germline, CDR1 is GTSNPN and CDR2 is SVGIG (reference sequence). The CDR3 region has the DNA TGTGCCTGGAGTGTAGGGACTAGCGTCGAAGAGACCCAGTACTTC. Residues: CAWSVGTSVEETQYF.

The rearrangement joins TRBV24-1 to TRBJ2-7, with TRBD2 matching 10 bases. Looked up from germline, CDR1 is KGHDR and CDR2 is SFDVKD. Trimming cost V 3 bases and J 5 bases; bases outside gene matches: 3. The CDR3 sequence is 14 residues long. The CDR3 DNA follows: TGTGCCACCAGTGATGCTAGCGGGAGTAACGAGCAGTACTTC. This encodes CATSDASGSNEQYF.

The chain employs TRBV27 and TRBJ1-1; possibly TRBD1 for D (6 bases). The germline V gene has CDR1 MNHEY and CDR2 SMNVEV (reference sequence). The CDR3 is made up of 13 amino acids. The germline V and J ends were trimmed by 5 bases and 7 bases, with 14 bases remaining between them. CDR3 DNA: TGTGCCAGCAGTCGCGGGGGGGCCGGTGAAGCTTTCTTT. Translating gives CASSRGGAGEAFF.

V is TRBV19 and J is TRBJ2-7; D is possibly TRBD1 (5 bases). The germline V and J ends were trimmed by 4 bases and 3 bases, with 13 bases remaining between them. The CDR3 has 14 residues. Germline CDR1 is LNHDA and CDR2 is SQIVND (reference sequence). The CDR3 DNA is TGTGCCAGTAGTAGGGGTCCAGGGAACTACGAGCAGTACTTC. It encodes CASSRGPGNYEQYF.

This chain uses TRBV5-1 with TRBJ2-7, with D perhaps matching TRBD1 (6 bases). Germline V lookup: CDR1 SGHRS, CDR2 YFSETQ. CDR3 size: 13 residues. Trimming took off 4 bases at V and 6 bases at J, with 14 bases between the two ends. This CDR3 reads CASSRDGQFEQYF. CDR3 DNA: TGCGCCAGCAGCAGAGACGGACAGTTCGAGCAGTACTTC.

The chain employs TRBV6-1 and TRBJ1-5, with D possibly matching TRBD1 (5 bases). CDR1 is MNHNS, CDR2 SASEGT, per germline. V dropped 7 bases and J dropped 3 bases, with 13 bases sitting between them. CDR3 length: 14 amino acids. For the CDR3, the DNA is TGTGCCAGCATCGGAGGGGCCAACAATCAGCCCCAGCATTTT. Residues: CASIGGANNQPQHF.

The genes are TRBV5-1 and TRBJ2-1; possible D gene TRBD2, 7 bases. V shed 1 base and J shed 8 bases, with 13 bases lying between them. CDR1 and CDR2 (germline): SGHRS, YFSETQ. The CDR3 consists of 14 residues. The CDR3 nucleotides read TGCGCCAGCAGCTTGTTCCGGGGGGCACATGAGCAGTTCTTC. Protein product: CASSLFRGAHEQFF. The full variable domain, its missing parts supplied by reference TRBV5-1 and TRBJ2-1, is KAGVTQTPRYLIKTRGQQVTLSCSPISGHRSVSWYQQTPGQGLQFLFEYFSETQRNKGNFPGRFSGRQFSNSRSEMNVSTLELGDSALYLCASSLFRGAHEQFFGPGTRLTVL.

This clone was counted a single time. The rearrangement links TRBV6-5 to TRBJ1-1; D possibly corresponds to TRBD1 (6 bases). Germline CDR1 MNHEY, CDR2 SVGAGI. Deletions cut 7 bases from V and 0 bases from J, with 12 bases between. The CDR3 is made up of 14 amino acids. The CDR3 region is CASIDRNLNTEAFF. In nucleotides, the CDR3 is TGTGCCAGCATCGACAGGAACTTGAACACTGAAGCTTTCTTT.

This clone was seen once. The chain recombines TRBV6-2 or TRBV6-3 with TRBJ1-2, with 7 bases fitting TRBD1. Unmatched junction bases numbered 5, after V lost 5 bases and J lost 8 bases. Germline-derived CDR1 and CDR2 are MNHEY and SVGEGT. This CDR3 has 12 residues. CDR3 loop: CASSGDRRGYTF. The CDR3 bases are TGTGCCAGCAGTGGGGACAGAAGGGGCTACACCTTC.

This clone came up a few times. V gene TRBV3-1 (or the pseudogene TRBV3-2) combines with J gene TRBJ2-7, with a tentative D call TRBD2 (7 bases). Germline values: CDR1 LGHDT, CDR2 YNNKEL (reference sequence). V lost 0 bases and J lost 7, with 16 bases in between. The CDR3 is made up of 15 amino acids. The CDR3 DNA is TGTGCCAGCAGCCAAGATGGGCGGGGGCCGGGGGAGCAGTACTTC. It is translated as CASSQDGRGPGEQYF.

J is TRBJ1-2 and V is TRBV5-1; 8 bases align to TRBD1. This CDR3 has 13 residues. The V segment lost 4 bases and the J segment 5 bases; nucleotides outside the gene matches: 4. Germline V gives CDR1 SGHRS, CDR2 YFSETQ. CDR3 amino acids: CASSGTGNYGYTF. The CDR3 bases are TGCGCCAGCAGCGGGACAGGCAATTATGGCTACACCTTC.

This clone was observed a few times. This rearrangement joins TRBV19 to TRBJ1-6; 7 bases line up with TRBD1. Germline V CDR1 and CDR2: LNHDA, SQIVND (reference sequence). The CDR3 extends over 15 amino acids. V dropped 9 bases and J dropped 6; count of bases not matched to a gene: 11. The CDR3 reads CASRERQGSNSPLHF. CDR3 nucleotides: TGTGCCAGCCGGGAACGACAGGGATCTAATTCACCCCTCCACTTT.

In its sample, this clone was seen a few times. This chain uses TRBV9 with TRBJ1-5; the match to TRBD1 covers 11 bases. The CDR3 length is 14 residues. The trim removed 4 bases at V and 7 bases at J, leaving 4 bases unmatched. In germline, CDR1 is SGDLS, CDR2 YYNGEE. CDR3 residues: CASSTGTGGQPQHF. CDR3 coding DNA: TGTGCCAGCAGCACCGGGACAGGGGGACAGCCCCAGCATTTT.

The chain has TRBV19 and TRBJ1-3; a possible D gene is TRBD1 (5 bases). Trimming took 5 bases from V and 4 from J, leaving 9 bases between them. Germline loops: CDR1 LNHDA, CDR2 SQIVND (reference sequence). The CDR3 is made up of 13 amino acids. The CDR3 bases are TGTGCCAGTAGTCCGGGGGTCGGAAACACCATATATTTT. Its translation: CASSPGVGNTIYF.